A single T cell receptor (beta chain) is shown here with its context. Its specificity is unknown. These data come from a study of T cells in localized non-small cell lung cancer. The study's findings and limits: Heterogeneity stays possible, as sequencing covered only one tumor region. Adjacent lung was found to contain a median around 56 of the top 100 tumor clones. Increased T cell density in blood showed an association with longer overall survival. Tumor showed lower T cell clonality than uninvolved adjacent lung, where it was highest.

J was trimmed by 2 bases and V by 4 bases; bases with no gene match: 7. This CDR3 comprises 15 residues. Germline-derived CDR1 and CDR2 are SGHDT and YYEEEE. Sequencing was performed with immunoSEQ multiplex PCR; in TCRdb, only in-frame clones are kept and a portion is missing. The sample holds approximately 54,000 clones, just over 85% seen once. The sequence was collected from a woman aged 40-69 years with stage I lung adenocarcinoma. Sequencing was performed on peripheral blood, taken before any cancer treatment. V gene TRBV5-6 combines with J gene TRBJ1-2; 8 bases are a match to TRBD1. The DNA of the CDR3 is TGTGCCAGCAGCCAACGGACAGGGCACAACTATGGCTACACCTTC. Translation gives CASSQRTGHNYGYTF.